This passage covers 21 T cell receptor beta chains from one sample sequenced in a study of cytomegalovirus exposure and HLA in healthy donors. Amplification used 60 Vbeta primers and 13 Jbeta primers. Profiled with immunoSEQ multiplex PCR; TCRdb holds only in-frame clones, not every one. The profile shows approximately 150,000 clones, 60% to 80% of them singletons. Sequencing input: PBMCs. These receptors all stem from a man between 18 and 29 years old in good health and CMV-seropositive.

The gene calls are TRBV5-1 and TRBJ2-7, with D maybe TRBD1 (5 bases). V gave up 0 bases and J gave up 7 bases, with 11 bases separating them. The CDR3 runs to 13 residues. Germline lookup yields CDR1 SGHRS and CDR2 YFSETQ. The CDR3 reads CASSLVRAGEQYF. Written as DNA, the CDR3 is TGCGCCAGCAGCTTGGTCAGGGCTGGGGAGCAGTACTTC.

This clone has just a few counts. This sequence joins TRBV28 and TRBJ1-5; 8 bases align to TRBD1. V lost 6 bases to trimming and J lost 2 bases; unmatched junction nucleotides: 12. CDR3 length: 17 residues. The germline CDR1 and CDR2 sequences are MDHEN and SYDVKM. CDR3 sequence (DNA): TGTGCCAGCAGGCCTCAGGGGGCGGTACGTGGCAATCAGCCCCAGCATTTT. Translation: CASRPQGAVRGNQPQHF.

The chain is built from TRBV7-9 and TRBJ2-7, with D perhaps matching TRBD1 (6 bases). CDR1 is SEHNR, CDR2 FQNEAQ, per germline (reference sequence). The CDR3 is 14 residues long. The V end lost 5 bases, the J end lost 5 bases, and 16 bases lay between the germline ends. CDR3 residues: CASSLQGFADEQYF. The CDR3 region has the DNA TGTGCCAGCAGCCTACAGGGATTCGCTGACGAGCAGTACTTC.

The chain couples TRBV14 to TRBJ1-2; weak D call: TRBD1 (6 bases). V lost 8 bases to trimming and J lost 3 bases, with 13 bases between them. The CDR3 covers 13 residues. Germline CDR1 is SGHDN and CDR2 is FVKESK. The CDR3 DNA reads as TGTGCCAGCCGGGGGGACACTTACTATGGCTACACCTTC. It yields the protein CASRGDTYYGYTF. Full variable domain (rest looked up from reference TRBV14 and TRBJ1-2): EAGVTQFPSHSVIEKGQTVTLRCDPISGHDNLYWYRRVMGKEIKFLLHFVKESKQDESGMPNNRFLAERTGGTYSTLKVQPAELEDSGVYFCASRGDTYYGYTFGSGTRLTVV.

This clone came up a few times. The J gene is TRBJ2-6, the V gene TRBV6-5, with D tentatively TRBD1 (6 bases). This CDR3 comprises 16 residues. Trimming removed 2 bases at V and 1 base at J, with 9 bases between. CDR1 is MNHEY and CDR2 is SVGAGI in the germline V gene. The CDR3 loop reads CASSYLGQSGANVLTF. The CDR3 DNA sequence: TGTGCCAGCAGTTACCTCGGACAGTCTGGGGCCAACGTCCTGACTTTC.

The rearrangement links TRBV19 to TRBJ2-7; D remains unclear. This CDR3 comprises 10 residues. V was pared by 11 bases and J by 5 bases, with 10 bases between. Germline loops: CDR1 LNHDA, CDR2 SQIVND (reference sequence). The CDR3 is CAGRVHEQYF. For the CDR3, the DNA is TGTGCCGGCCGGGTCCACGAGCAGTACTTC.

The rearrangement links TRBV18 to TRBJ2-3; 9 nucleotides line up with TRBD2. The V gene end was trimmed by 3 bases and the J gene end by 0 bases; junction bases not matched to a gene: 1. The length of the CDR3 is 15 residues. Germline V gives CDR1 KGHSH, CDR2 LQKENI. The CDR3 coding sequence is TGTGCCAGCTCACCTAGCGGGGGTAGCACAGATACGCAGTATTTT. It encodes CASSPSGGSTDTQYF.

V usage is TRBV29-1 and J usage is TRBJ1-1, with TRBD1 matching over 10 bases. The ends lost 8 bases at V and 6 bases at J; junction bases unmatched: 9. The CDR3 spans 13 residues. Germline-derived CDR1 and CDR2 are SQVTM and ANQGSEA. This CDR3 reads CSPTGTGVPEAFF. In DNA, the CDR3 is TGCAGCCCAACCGGGACAGGGGTTCCTGAAGCTTTCTTT.

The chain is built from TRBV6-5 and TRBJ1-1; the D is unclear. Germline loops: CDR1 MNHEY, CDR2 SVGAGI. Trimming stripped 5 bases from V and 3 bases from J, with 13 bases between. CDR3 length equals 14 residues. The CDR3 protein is CASSARYSDTEAFF. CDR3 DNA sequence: TGTGCCAGCAGTGCCCGTTATTCGGACACTGAAGCTTTCTTT.

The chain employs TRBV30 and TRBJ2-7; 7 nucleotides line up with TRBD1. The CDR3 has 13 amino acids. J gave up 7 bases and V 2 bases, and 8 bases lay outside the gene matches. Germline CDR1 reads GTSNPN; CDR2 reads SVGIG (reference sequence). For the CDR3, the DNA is TGTGCCTGGAGTAAAGGGGGCGTGGGGGAGCAGTACTTC. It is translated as CAWSKGGVGEQYF. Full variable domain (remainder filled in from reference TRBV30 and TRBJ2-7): SQTIHQWPATLVQPVGSPLSLECTVEGTSNPNLYWYRQAAGRGLQLLFYSVGIGQISSEVPQNLSASRPQDRQFILSSKKLLLSDSGFYLCAWSKGGVGEQYFGPGTRLTVT.

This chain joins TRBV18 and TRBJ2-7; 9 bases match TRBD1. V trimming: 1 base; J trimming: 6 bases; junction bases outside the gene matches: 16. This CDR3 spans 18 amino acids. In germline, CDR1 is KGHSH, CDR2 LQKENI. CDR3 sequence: CASSPLRPGTGYFGEQYF. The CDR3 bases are TGTGCCAGCTCACCACTACGACCCGGGACAGGGTATTTCGGCGAGCAGTACTTC.

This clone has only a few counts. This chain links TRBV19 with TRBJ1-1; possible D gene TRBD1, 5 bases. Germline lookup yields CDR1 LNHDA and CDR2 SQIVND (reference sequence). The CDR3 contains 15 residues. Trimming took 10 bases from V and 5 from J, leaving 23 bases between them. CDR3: CATSDAGLPRTEAFF. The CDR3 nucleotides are TGTGCCACGTCCGATGCGGGACTCCCGAGGACTGAAGCTTTCTTT.

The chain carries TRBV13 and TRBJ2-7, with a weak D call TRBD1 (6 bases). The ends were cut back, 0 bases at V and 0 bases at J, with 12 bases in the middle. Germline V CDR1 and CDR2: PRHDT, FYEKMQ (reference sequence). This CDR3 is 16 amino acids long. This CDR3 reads CASSLGFQGNSYEQYF. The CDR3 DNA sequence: TGTGCCAGCAGCTTAGGGTTTCAGGGGAACTCCTACGAGCAGTACTTC.

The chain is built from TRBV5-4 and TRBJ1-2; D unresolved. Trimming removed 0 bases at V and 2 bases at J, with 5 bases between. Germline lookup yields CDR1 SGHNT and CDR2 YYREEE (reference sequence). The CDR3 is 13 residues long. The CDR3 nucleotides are TGTGCCAGCAGCTTGGTCAGGAACTATGGCTACACCTTC. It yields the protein CASSLVRNYGYTF.

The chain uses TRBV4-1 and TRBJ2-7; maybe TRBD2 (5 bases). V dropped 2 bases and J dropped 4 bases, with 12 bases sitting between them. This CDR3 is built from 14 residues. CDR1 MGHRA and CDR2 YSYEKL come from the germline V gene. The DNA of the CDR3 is TGCGCCAGCAGCCAAACCGGACTTTCTTACGAGCAGTACTTC. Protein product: CASSQTGLSYEQYF.

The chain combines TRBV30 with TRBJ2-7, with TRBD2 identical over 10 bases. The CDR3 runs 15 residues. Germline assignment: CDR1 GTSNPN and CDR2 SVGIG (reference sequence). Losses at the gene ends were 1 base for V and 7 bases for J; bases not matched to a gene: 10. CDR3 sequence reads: CAWSDQGLATGEQYF. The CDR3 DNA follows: TGTGCCTGGAGTGATCAGGGACTAGCGACGGGAGAGCAGTACTTC.

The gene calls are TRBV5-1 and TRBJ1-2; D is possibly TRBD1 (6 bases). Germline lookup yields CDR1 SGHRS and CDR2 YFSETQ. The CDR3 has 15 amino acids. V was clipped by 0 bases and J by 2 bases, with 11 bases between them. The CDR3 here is CASSLGGPVNYGYTF. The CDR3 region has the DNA TGCGCCAGCAGCTTGGGGGGGCCGGTGAACTATGGCTACACCTTC. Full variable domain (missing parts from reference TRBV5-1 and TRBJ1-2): KAGVTQTPRYLIKTRGQQVTLSCSPISGHRSVSWYQQTPGQGLQFLFEYFSETQRNKGNFPGRFSGRQFSNSRSEMNVSTLELGDSALYLCASSLGGPVNYGYTFGSGTRLTVV.

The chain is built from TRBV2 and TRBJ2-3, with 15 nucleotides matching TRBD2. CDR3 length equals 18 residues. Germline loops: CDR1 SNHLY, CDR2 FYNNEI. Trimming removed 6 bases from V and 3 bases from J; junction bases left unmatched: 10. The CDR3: CASRFTGTSGRRTDTQYF. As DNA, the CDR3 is TGTGCCAGCAGGTTTACGGGGACTAGCGGGAGGAGGACAGATACGCAGTATTTT.

The CDR3 DNA is TGTGCCAGCAGACTTACTAACCCTGAAAAACTGTTTTTT. Encoded protein: CASRLTNPEKLFF. The chain employs TRBV28 and TRBJ1-4, with D unclear. Looked up from germline, CDR1 is MDHEN and CDR2 is SYDVKM. The V end was cut by 6 bases, the J end by 7 bases, with 12 bases between. The CDR3 is 13 residues long.

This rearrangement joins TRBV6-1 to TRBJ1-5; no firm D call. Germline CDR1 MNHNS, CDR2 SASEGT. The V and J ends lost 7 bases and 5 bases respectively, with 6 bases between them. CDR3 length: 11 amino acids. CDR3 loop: CASIVDQPQHF. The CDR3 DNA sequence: TGTGCCAGCATAGTTGATCAGCCCCAGCATTTT.

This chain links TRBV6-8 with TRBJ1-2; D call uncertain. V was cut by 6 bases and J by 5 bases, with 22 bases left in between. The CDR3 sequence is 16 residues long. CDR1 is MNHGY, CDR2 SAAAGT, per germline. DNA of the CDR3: TGTGCCAGCAGCCTCCCTTTCCGAGGCCGGTGGTATGGCTACACCTTC. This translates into CASSLPFRGRWYGYTF.